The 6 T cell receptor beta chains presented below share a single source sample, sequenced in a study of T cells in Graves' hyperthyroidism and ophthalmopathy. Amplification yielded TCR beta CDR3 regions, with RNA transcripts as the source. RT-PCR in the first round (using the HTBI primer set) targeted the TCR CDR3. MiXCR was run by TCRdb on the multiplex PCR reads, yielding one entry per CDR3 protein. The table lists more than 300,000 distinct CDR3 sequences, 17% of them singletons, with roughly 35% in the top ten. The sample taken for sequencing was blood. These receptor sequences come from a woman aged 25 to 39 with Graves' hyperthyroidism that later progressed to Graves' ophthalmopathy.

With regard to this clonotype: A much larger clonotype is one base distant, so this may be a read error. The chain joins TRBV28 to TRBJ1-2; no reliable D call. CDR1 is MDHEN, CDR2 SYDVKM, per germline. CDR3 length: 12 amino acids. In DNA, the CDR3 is TGTGCCAACAGTCTCCCTGACCTGGGCTACACCTTC. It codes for CANSLPDLGYTF.

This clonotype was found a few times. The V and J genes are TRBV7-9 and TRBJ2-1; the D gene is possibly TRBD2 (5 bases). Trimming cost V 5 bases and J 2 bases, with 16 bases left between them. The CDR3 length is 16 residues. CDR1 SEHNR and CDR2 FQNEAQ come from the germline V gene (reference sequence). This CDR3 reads CASSPRASLTYNEQFF. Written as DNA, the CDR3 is TGTGCCAGCAGCCCCCGGGCTAGCCTTACCTACAATGAGCAGTTCTTC.

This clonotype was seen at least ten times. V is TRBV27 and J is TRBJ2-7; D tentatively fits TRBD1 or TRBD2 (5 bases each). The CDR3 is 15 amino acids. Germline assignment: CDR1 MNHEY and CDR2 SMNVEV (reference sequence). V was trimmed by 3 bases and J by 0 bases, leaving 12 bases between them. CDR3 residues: CASSFFAGSSYEQYF. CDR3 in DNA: TGTGCCAGCAGTTTTTTTGCAGGGAGCTCCTACGAGCAGTACTTC.

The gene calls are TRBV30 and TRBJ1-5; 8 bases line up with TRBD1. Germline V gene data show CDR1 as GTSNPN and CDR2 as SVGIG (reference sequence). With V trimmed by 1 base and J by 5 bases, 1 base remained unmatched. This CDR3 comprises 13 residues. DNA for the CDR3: TGTGCCTGGAGTGGGGACAGGTATCAGCCCCAGCATTTT. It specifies CAWSGDRYQPQHF.

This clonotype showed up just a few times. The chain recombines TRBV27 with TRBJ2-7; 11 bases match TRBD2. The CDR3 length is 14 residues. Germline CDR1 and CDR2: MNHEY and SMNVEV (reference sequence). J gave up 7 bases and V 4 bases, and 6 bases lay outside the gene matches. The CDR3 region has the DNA TGTGCCAGCAGTTACCTAGCGGGAGGAGGGGAGCAGTACTTC. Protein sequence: CASSYLAGGGEQYF.

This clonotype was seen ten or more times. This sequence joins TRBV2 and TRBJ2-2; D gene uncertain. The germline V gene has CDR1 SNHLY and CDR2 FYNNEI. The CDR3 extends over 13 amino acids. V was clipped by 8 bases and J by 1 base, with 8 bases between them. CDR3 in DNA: TGTGCCAGCGTGCAACGGAACACCGGGGAGCTGTTTTTT. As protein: CASVQRNTGELFF.